The 15 T cell receptor beta chains reported below all come from one sample, sequenced in a study of OX40 agonist ivuxolimab in advanced cancers. Here immunoSEQ multiplex PCR was the method, and the copy in TCRdb shows in-frame clones only, minus some. The data contain around 64,000 clones, more than 70% of them singletons. This specimen consisted of CD4+ or CD8+ T cells sorted from blood, obtained in a trial of the OX40 agonist ivuxolimab. These receptors were obtained from an adult with an advanced solid tumor such as melanoma, head and neck, liver or kidney cancer.

This rearrangement joins TRBV7-2 to TRBJ2-7; D is possibly TRBD1 (6 bases). CDR3 length: 15 amino acids. Germline values: CDR1 SGHTA, CDR2 FQGNSA. V dropped 1 base and J dropped 1 base, with 11 bases sitting between them. Here the CDR3 reads CASSLVQGPSYEQYF. CDR3 DNA: TGTGCCAGCAGCTTAGTTCAGGGGCCTTCCTACGAGCAGTACTTC.

The chain couples TRBV6-1 to TRBJ1-2; 7 bases line up with TRBD1. Germline-derived CDR1 and CDR2 are MNHNS and SASEGT. J lost 2 bases, V lost 4 bases, and 7 bases had no gene match. This CDR3 contains 15 residues. This CDR3 is CASSGTGTVNYGYTF. The CDR3 region has the DNA TGTGCCAGCAGTGGTACAGGGACAGTGAACTATGGCTACACCTTC.

The genes are TRBV6-6 and TRBJ1-6; a weak D match, TRBD1 (6 bases). V was trimmed by 7 bases and J by 6 bases, leaving 13 bases between them. CDR3 length: 14 amino acids. In germline, CDR1 is MNHNY, CDR2 SVGAGI (reference sequence). CDR3 residues: CASNRDGFNSPLHF. The CDR3, as DNA: TGTGCCAGCAACAGGGACGGATTTAATTCACCCCTCCACTTT.

This clone was seen a single time. The J gene is TRBJ1-6, the V gene TRBV6-4, with no clear D. The CDR3 loop spans 15 amino acids. Deletions cut 6 bases from V and 4 bases from J, with 13 bases between. In germline, CDR1 is MRHNA, CDR2 SNTAGT. The DNA for the CDR3 is TGTGCCAGCAGGACTGCGTTCGATTATAATTCACCCCTCCACTTT. This gives the protein CASRTAFDYNSPLHF.

This chain joins TRBV2 and TRBJ2-6; D is perhaps TRBD1 (5 bases). V shed 5 bases and J shed 2 bases, with 10 bases lying between them. This CDR3 is built from 15 residues. Per the germline V gene, CDR1 is SNHLY and CDR2 is FYNNEI. CDR3 sequence reads: CASSIQEPGANVLTF. In nucleotides, the CDR3 is TGTGCCAGCAGTATACAGGAGCCTGGGGCCAACGTCCTGACTTTC.

The DNA of the CDR3 is TGTGCCAGCATTCTTTTACCAGGCGGGGCCTCCTACGAGCAGTACTTC. Protein sequence: CASILLPGGASYEQYF. The V call is TRBV6-8, the J call TRBJ2-7; TRBD2 is a possible D gene (6 bases). CDR1 and CDR2 from the germline V gene are MNHGY and SAAAGT. The ends were cut back, 7 bases at V and 0 bases at J, with 19 bases in the middle. CDR3 length equals 16 residues.

V usage is TRBV4-1 and J usage is TRBJ1-2; 7 bases fit TRBD1. CDR3 length: 16 amino acids. Unmatched junction bases numbered 7, after V lost 3 bases and J lost 0 bases. Looked up from germline, CDR1 is MGHRA and CDR2 is YSYEKL. The DNA of the CDR3 is TGCGCCAGCAGCCACGGACAGGCCCTAACTAACTATGGCTACACCTTC. Translation gives CASSHGQALTNYGYTF.

In this sample, this clone turned up once. The V gene is TRBV5-1, the J gene TRBJ1-2; 7 nucleotides match TRBD1. The CDR3 runs to 12 residues. The germline V gene has CDR1 SGHRS and CDR2 YFSETQ. V lost 8 bases and J lost 6; bases outside the gene matches: 7. The CDR3 nucleotides read TGCGCCAGTAAACAGGGGCTCGATGGCTACACCTTC. Translating gives CASKQGLDGYTF.

The gene calls are TRBV9 and TRBJ2-5, with a possible D match to TRBD1 (5 bases). The V gene's germline CDR1 is SGDLS and CDR2 YYNGEE. V was pared by 0 bases and J by 5 bases, with 14 bases between. The length of the CDR3 is 15 residues. CDR3 DNA: TGTGCCAGCAGCGTAGCAGGGCGCGTCGGGGAGACCCAGTACTTC. It yields the protein CASSVAGRVGETQYF.

The chain employs TRBV7-8 and TRBJ2-1; D is ambiguous. Germline V gene sequence: CDR1 SGHVS, CDR2 FQNEAQ. The CDR3 covers 14 residues. Trimming removed 5 bases from V and 5 bases from J, with 13 bases in between. The CDR3 here is CASSPQAVNNEQFF. DNA of the CDR3: TGTGCCAGCAGCCCCCAGGCGGTCAACAATGAGCAGTTCTTC.

The gene calls are TRBV9 and TRBJ2-5; maybe TRBD2 (5 bases). V shed 0 bases and J shed 2 bases, with 20 bases lying between them. CDR3 length equals 18 residues. Looked up from germline, CDR1 is SGDLS and CDR2 is YYNGEE. CDR3 region: CASSVGLVGGRGQETQYF. The CDR3 DNA reads as TGTGCCAGCAGCGTAGGTTTGGTTGGAGGACGGGGACAAGAGACCCAGTACTTC.

This clone has only a few counts. The rearrangement links TRBV11-1 to TRBJ1-2, with D unclear. There are 14 residues in the CDR3. Trimming took 1 base from V and 1 from J, leaving 7 bases between them. The germline V gene has CDR1 SGHAT and CDR2 FQDESV (reference sequence). CDR3 DNA sequence: TGTGCCAGCAGCTTAGGCGACGGTAACTATGGCTACACCTTC. Its protein is CASSLGDGNYGYTF.

The V gene is TRBV18, the J gene TRBJ2-7; D uncertain. Germline V gene data show CDR1 as KGHSH and CDR2 as LQKENI. Trimming took 6 bases from V and 2 from J, leaving 17 bases between them. This CDR3 contains 15 residues. CDR3 DNA: TGTGCCAGCTCCCAAGGCGGCTACAGCGCCTACGAGCAGTACTTC. Translated: CASSQGGYSAYEQYF.

In its sample, this clone was seen once. The chain has TRBV18 and TRBJ1-2, with D unresolved. Germline V gives CDR1 KGHSH, CDR2 LQKENI. The CDR3 consists of 14 residues. V was trimmed by 3 bases and J by 4 bases, leaving 12 bases between them. The CDR3 bases are TGTGCCAGCTCACCGCCGACGAAAGTCTATGGCTACACCTTC. This encodes CASSPPTKVYGYTF. The full variable domain, in which reference TRBV18 and TRBJ1-2 provide the parts outside the CDR3, is NAGVMQNPRHLVRRRGQEARLRCSPMKGHSHVYWYRQLPEEGLKFMVYLQKENIIDESGMPKERFSAEFPKEGPSILRIQQVVRGDSAAYFCASSPPTKVYGYTFGSGTRLTVV.

The gene calls are TRBV28 and TRBJ1-1, with D possibly matching TRBD1 (5 bases). V was pared by 5 bases and J by 0 bases, with 16 bases between. The CDR3 runs 16 residues. Germline V CDR1 and CDR2: MDHEN, SYDVKM. Written as DNA, the CDR3 is TGTGCCAGCAGTCCTTTGCACAGGTTAATGAACACTGAAGCTTTCTTT. Protein: CASSPLHRLMNTEAFF.